These 2 T cell receptor beta chains came from one sample sequenced in a study of regulatory T cells in long-lasting Graves disease. Building the TCR beta libraries relied on iRepertoire HTBI primers, and CDR3 regions underwent Arm-PCR. TCRdb re-called the multiplex PCR reads with MiXCR, one entry per CDR3 protein. The table lists 200,000 to 250,000 distinct CDR3 sequences, about 17% of them singletons. The time point: newly diagnosed GD, antithyroid drugs for less than 3 months. With RNA extracted from PBMCs as input, the TCR library was made. This specimen consisted of peripheral blood mononuclear cells (PBMCs), obtained at new diagnosis, from a patient treated with antithyroid drugs. The receptors stem from a female donor with Graves disease.

This chain joins TRBV5-1 and TRBJ2-1; 7 bases fit TRBD2. CDR3 size: 14 residues. The V and J ends lost 7 bases and 5 bases, in that order; junction bases with no gene match: 9. The germline CDR1 and CDR2 sequences are SGHRS and YFSETQ. This chain's CDR3 is CASRPSSGNNEQFF. CDR3 bases: TGCGCCAGCCGACCATCTAGCGGCAACAATGAGCAGTTCTTC.

This clonotype was seen at least ten times. The chain joins TRBV27 to TRBJ2-7; 10 bases map to TRBD1. V was clipped by 5 bases and J by 4 bases; unmatched bases: 8. Germline V CDR1 and CDR2: MNHEY, SMNVEV (reference sequence). The CDR3 is made up of 15 amino acids. The CDR3 DNA reads TGTGCCAGCAGTCCAGGACAGGGGGAGTTGTACGAGCAGTACTTC. Its translation: CASSPGQGELYEQYF.